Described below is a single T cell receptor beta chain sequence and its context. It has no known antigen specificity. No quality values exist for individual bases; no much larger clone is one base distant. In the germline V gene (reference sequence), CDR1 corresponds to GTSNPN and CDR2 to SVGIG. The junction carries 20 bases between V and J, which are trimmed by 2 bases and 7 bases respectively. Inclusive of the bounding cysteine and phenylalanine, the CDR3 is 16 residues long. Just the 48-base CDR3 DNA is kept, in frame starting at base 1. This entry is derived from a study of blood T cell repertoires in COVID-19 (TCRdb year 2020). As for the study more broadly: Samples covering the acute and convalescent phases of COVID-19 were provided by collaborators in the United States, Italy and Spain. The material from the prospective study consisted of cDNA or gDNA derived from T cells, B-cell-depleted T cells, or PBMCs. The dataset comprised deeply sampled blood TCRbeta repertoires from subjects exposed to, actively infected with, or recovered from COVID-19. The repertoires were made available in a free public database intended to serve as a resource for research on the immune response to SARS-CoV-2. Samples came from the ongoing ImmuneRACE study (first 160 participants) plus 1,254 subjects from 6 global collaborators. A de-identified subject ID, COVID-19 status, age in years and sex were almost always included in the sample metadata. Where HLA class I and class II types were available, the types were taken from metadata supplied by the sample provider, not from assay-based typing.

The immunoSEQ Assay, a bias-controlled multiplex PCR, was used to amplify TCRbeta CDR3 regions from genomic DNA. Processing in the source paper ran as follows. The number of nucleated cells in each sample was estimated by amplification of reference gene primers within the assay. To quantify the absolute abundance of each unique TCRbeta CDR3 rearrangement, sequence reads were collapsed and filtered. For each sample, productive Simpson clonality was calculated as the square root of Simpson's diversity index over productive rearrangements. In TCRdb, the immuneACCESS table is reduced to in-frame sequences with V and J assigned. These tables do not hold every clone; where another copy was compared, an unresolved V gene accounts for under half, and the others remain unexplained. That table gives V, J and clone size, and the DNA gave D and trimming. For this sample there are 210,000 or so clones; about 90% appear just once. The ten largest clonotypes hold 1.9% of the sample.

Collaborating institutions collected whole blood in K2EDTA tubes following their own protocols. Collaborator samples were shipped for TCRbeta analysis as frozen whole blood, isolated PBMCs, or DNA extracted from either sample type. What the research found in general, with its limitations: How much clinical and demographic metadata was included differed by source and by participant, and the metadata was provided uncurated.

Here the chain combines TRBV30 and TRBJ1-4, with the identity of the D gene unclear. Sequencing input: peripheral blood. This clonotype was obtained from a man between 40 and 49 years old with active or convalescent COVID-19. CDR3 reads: CAWSLGIEGMGEKLFF. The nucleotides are TGTGCCTGGAGTCTTGGGATAGAGGGTATGGGTGAAAAACTGTTTTTT.